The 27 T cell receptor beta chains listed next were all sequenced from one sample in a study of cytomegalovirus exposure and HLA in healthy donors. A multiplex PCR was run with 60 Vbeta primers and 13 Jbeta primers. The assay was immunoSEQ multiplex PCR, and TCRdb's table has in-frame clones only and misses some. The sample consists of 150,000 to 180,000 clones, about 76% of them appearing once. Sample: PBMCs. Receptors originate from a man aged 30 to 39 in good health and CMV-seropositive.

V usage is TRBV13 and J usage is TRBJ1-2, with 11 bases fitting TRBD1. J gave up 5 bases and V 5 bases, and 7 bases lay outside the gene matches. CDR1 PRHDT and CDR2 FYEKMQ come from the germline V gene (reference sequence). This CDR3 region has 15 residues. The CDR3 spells CASSTGTGGGYGYTF. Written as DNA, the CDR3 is TGTGCCAGCAGCACCGGGACAGGGGGAGGTTATGGCTACACCTTC.

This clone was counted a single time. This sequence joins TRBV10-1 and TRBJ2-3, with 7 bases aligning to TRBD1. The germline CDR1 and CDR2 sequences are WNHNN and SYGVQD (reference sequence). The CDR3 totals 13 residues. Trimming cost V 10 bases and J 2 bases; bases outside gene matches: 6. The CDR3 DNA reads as TGCGCCAATACAGGGGATGACACAGATACGCAGTATTTT. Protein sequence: CANTGDDTDTQYF.

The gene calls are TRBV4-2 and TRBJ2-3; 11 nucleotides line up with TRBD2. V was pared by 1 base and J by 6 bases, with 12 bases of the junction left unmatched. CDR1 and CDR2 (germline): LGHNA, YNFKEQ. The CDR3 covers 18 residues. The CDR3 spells CASSQATSGAALRDTQYF. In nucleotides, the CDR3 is TGTGCCAGCAGCCAAGCGACTAGCGGGGCGGCCCTGCGGGATACGCAGTATTTT.

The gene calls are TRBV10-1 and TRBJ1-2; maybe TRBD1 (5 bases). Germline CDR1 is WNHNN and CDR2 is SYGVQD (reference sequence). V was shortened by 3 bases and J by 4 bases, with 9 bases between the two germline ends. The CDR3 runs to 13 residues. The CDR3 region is CASSDSTGYGYTF. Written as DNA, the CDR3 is TGCGCCAGCAGTGACTCCACAGGCTATGGCTACACCTTC.

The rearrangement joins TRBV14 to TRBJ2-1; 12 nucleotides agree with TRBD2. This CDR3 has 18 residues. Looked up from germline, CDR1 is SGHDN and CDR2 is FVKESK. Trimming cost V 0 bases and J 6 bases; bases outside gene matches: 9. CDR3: CASSQETSGRGRVNEQFF. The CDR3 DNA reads TGTGCCAGCAGCCAAGAGACTAGCGGGAGAGGAAGGGTCAATGAGCAGTTCTTC. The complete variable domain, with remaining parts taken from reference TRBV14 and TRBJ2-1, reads EAGVTQFPSHSVIEKGQTVTLRCDPISGHDNLYWYRRVMGKEIKFLLHFVKESKQDESGMPNNRFLAERTGGTYSTLKVQPAELEDSGVYFCASSQETSGRGRVNEQFFGPGTRLTVL.

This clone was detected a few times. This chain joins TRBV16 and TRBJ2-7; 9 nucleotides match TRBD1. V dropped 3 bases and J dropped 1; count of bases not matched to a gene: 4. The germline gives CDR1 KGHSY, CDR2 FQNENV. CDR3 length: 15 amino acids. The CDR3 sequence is CASSQGQGPSYEQYF. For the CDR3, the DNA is TGTGCCAGCAGCCAGGGACAGGGACCGTCCTACGAGCAGTACTTC.

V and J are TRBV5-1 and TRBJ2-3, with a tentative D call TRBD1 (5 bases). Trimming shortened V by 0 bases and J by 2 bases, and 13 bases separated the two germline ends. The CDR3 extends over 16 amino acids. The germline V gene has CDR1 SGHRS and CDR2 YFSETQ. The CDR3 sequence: CASSLGGGGPTDTQYF. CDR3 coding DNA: TGCGCCAGCAGCTTGGGGGGCGGCGGTCCCACAGATACGCAGTATTTT.

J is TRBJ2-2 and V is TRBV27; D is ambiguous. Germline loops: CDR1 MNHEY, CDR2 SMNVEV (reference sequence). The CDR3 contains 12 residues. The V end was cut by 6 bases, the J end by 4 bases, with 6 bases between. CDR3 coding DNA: TGTGCCAGCAGCGTTCTCACCGGGGAGCTGTTTTTT. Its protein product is CASSVLTGELFF.

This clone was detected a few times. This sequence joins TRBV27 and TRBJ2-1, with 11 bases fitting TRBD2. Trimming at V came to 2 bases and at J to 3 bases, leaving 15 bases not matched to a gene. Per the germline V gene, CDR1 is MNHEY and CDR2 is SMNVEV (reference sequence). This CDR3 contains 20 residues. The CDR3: CASSLVGTSGRKKLYNEQFF. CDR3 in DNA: TGTGCCAGCAGTTTAGTGGGGACTAGCGGACGGAAAAAACTCTACAATGAGCAGTTCTTC.

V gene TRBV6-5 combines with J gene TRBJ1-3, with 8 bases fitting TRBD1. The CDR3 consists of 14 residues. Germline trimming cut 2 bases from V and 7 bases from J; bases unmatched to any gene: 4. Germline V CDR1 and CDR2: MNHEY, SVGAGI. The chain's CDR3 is CASSYKDRVNTIYF. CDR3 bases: TGTGCCAGCAGTTACAAGGACAGGGTCAACACCATATATTTT.

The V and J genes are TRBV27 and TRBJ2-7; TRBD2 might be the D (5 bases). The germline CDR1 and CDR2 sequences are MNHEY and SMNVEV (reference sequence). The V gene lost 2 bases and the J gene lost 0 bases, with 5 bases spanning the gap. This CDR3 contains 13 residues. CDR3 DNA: TGTGCCAGCAGTTTAGAGGGCTCCTACGAGCAGTACTTC. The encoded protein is CASSLEGSYEQYF.

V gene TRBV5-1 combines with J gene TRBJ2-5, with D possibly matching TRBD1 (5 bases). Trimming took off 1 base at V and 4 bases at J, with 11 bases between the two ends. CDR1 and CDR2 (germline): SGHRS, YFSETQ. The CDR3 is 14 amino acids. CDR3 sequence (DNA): TGCGCCAGCAGCTTGAATCAGGGTGGAGAGACCCAGTACTTC. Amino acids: CASSLNQGGETQYF.

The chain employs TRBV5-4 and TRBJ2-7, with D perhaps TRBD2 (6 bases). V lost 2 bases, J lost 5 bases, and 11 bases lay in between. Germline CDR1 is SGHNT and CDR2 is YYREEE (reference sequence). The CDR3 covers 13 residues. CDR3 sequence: CASSFPGVDEQYF. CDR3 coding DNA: TGTGCCAGCAGCTTTCCGGGAGTTGACGAGCAGTACTTC.

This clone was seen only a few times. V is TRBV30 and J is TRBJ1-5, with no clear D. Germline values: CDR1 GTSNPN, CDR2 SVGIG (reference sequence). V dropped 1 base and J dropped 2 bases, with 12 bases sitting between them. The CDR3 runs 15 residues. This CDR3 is CAWSAPPGGNQPQHF. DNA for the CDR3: TGTGCCTGGAGTGCCCCCCCCGGGGGCAATCAGCCCCAGCATTTT.

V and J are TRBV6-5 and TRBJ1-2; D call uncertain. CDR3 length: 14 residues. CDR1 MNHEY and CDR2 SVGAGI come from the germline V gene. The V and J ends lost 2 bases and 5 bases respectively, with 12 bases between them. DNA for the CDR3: TGTGCCAGCAGTTACGACAAGGCTCCTTATGGCTACACCTTC. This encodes CASSYDKAPYGYTF.

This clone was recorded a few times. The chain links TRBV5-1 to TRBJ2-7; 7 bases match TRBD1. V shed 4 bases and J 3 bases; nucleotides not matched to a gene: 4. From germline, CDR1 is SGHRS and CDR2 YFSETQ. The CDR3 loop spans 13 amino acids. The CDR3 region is CASSPTGNYEQYF. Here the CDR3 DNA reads TGCGCCAGCAGCCCGACAGGGAACTACGAGCAGTACTTC.

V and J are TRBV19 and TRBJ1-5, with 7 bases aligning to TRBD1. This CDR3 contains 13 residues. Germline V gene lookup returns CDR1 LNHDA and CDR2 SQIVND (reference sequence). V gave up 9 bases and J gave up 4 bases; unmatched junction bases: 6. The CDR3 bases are TGTGCCAGCTCGGGACAGCCAAATCAGCCCCAGCATTTT. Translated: CASSGQPNQPQHF.

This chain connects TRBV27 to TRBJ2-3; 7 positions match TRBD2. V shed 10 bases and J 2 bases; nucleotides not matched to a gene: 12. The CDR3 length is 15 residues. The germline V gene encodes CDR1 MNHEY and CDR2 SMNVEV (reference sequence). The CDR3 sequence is CATISGNTHTDTQYF. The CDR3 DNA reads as TGTGCCACTATCAGCGGGAACACCCACACAGATACGCAGTATTTT.

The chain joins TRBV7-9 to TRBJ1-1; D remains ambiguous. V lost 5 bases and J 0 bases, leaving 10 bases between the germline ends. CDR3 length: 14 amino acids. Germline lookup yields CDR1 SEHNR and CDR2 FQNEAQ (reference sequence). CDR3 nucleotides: TGTGCCAGCAGCCGGGGTGGTATGAACACTGAAGCTTTCTTT. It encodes CASSRGGMNTEAFF.

CDR3: CASSSTGTDDSPLHF. The DNA for the CDR3 is TGTGCCAGCAGCTCAACCGGGACAGATGATTCACCCCTCCACTTT. V usage is TRBV5-6 and J usage is TRBJ1-6; 7 nucleotides align to TRBD1. The V gene's germline CDR1 is SGHDT and CDR2 YYEEEE. J lost 8 bases, V lost 3 bases, and 8 bases had no gene match. The CDR3 is made up of 15 amino acids.

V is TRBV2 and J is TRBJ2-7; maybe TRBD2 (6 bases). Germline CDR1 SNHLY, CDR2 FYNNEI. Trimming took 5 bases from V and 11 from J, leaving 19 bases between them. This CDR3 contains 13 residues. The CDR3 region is CASSFGSEGAKYF. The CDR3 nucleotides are TGTGCCAGCAGTTTCGGGAGTGAGGGCGCGAAGTACTTC.

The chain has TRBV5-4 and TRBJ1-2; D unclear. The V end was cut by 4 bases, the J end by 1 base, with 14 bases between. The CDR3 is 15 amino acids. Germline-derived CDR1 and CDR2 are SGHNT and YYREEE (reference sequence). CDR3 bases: TGTGCCAGCAGCCGATTTACAGATTATAACTATGGCTACACCTTC. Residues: CASSRFTDYNYGYTF.

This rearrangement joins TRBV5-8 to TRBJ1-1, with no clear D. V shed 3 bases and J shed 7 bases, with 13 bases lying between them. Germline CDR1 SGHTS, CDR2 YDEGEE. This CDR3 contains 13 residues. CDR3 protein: CASSSKRVREAFF. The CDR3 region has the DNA TGTGCCAGCAGCTCTAAGAGGGTGCGTGAAGCTTTCTTT.

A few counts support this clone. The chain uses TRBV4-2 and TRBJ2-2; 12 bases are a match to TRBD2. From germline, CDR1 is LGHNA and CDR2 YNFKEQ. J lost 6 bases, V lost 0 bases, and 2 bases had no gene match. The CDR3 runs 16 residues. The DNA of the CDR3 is TGTGCCAGCAGCCAAGATTCTAGCGGGGGGGCCGGGGAGCTGTTTTTT. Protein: CASSQDSSGGAGELFF.

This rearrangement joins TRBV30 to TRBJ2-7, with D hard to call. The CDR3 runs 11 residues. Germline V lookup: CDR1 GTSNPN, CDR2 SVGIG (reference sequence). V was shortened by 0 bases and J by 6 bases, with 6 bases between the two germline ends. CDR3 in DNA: TGTGCCTGGAGTGTCGTGTCCGAGCAGTACTTC. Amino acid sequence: CAWSVVSEQYF.

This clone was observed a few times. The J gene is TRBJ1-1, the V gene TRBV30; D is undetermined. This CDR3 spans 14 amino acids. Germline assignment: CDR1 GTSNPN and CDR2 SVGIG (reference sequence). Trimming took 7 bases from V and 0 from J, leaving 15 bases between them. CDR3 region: CAFFPWELNTEAFF. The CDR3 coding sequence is TGTGCCTTTTTTCCCTGGGAGTTGAACACTGAAGCTTTCTTT.

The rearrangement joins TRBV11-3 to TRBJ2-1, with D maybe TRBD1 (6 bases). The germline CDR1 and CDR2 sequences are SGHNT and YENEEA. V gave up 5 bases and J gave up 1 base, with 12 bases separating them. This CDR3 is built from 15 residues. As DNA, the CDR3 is TGTGCCAGCAGCAATACAGGGATTTCCTACAATGAGCAGTTCTTC. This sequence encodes CASSNTGISYNEQFF.